A single T cell receptor beta chain is shown here with its context. The antigen remains unidentified. Clones were sequenced by immunoSEQ multiplex PCR, and TCRdb holds only the in-frame ones, with some missing. Of around 71,000 clones in the sample, roughly 78% are singletons; the top ten hold about 4%. The sample comes from a study of vaccination effects on CD4 cells after COVID-19. Study-wide results and caveats: There was marked clonal contraction among infection- and vaccine-induced clones late after vaccination. Convalescent patients were scarce, and early post-infection timepoints were absent.

J was trimmed by 6 bases and V by 5 bases; bases with no gene match: 11. The germline V gene encodes CDR1 SGHRS and CDR2 YFSETQ. This CDR3 is 16 amino acids long. ViraFEST assay sequencing came after antigen-specific CD4+ T cells were expanded with viral peptide pools. After about 10 days in culture, the CD4+ T cells were isolated. All vaccine recipients tested negative for nucleocapsid antibodies and had never contracted SARS-CoV-2 infection. The culture medium for some 2 million PBMC per well included around 9 IU/ml IL-2 and 8.5 to 10 ug/ml peptides. Cultures received IL-2 medium that replaced half the medium on days 3 and 7.

The sequencing used CD4+ T cells from PBMCs cultured with HCoV-OC43 spike peptides, collected before COVID-19 vaccination. Documented subset: HCoV-OC43 spike overlapping peptide pool stimulation. The sequence was obtained from a human donor who received a COVID-19 vaccine. The V gene is TRBV5-1, the J gene TRBJ2-1; TRBD1 matches 10 bases. The CDR3 DNA reads TGCGCCAGCAGTCAACCGGGACAGGGGAGTCGCAATGAGCAGTTCTTC. Residues: CASSQPGQGSRNEQFF.